A selection of T cell receptor beta chains follows, all from one sample in a study of control samples from healthy donors and cancer patients. Only in-frame clones appear in the TCRdb table, and some are missing; sequencing was by immunoSEQ multiplex PCR. The sample shows roughly 170,000 clones, approximately 95% of them seen only once. Sequencing was carried out using blood. The receptors were gathered from a man aged 18 to 35 in good health. CDR3s include the opening cysteine and the closing phenylalanine or tryptophan. Each record gives: V gene, clone size, J gene, D gene, CDR3 DNA, CDR3 protein. The D gene is left open where the match is weak. Some rows have no size entry. The others give once, few or many, or a class for an expanded clone.

>TRBV20-1|few|TRBJ1-4|-
TGCAGTGCTAGAGATTATGAAAAACTGTTTTTT
CSARDYEKLFF
>TRBV10-3|-|TRBJ1-6|-
TGTGCCATCAGTGGTCAGGAGGGTAATTCACCCCTCCACTTT
CAISGQEGNSPLHF
>TRBV24-1|-|TRBJ2-5|TRBD2
TGTGCCACCTCGGGGGGGACGCAAGAGACCCAGTACTTC
CATSGGTQETQYF
>TRBV25-1|-|TRBJ1-4|-
TGTGCCAGCAGTGAATCGGGACGCAGGAATGAAAAACTGTTTTTT
CASSESGRRNEKLFF
>TRBV28|-|TRBJ1-4|-
TGTGCCAGCAGTTTGATGACGGAGGACCAGAAACTGTTTTTT
CASSLMTEDQKLFF
>TRBV29-1|-|TRBJ1-1|-
TGCAGCGCCCACCTGCCCTACGGAGAGACTGAAGCTTTCTTT
CSAHLPYGETEAFF
>TRBV18|-|TRBJ2-1|-
TGTGCCAGCTCACCACCGAGCTCCTACGCCAGATCGTTCTTC
CASSPPSSYARSFF
>TRBV6-1|-|TRBJ2-7|TRBD1
TGTGCCAGCAGTGAATCGCCTCGGACAGGGGATCACGACGAGCAGTACTTC
CASSESPRTGDHDEQYF
>TRBV7-2|-|TRBJ2-3|-
TGTGCCAGCAGCGCCCTCGGGGGCACAGATACGCAGTATTTT
CASSALGGTDTQYF
>TRBV15|-|TRBJ1-3|-
TGTGCCACCAGCTGGGGCGGGGGGCTGTCCTCTGGAAACACCATATATTTT
CATSWGGGLSSGNTIYF
>TRBV6-5|-|TRBJ2-6|-
TGTGCCAGCAGTTACTCGTTTGAGGCCGGGGCCAACGTCCTGACTTTC
CASSYSFEAGANVLTF
>TRBV19|-|TRBJ2-2|-
TGTGCCAGTAGTTGGGGGGCCGGGGAGCTGTTTTTT
CASSWGAGELFF
>TRBV24-1|-|TRBJ1-1|TRBD1
TGTGCCACCAGTGACGCTAAGACAGGGGACACTGAAGCTTTCTTT
CATSDAKTGDTEAFF
>TRBV30|-|TRBJ1-5|-
TGTGCCTGGAGTGGACGAGATCAGCCCCAGCATTTT
CAWSGRDQPQHF
>TRBV4-1|-|TRBJ1-3|-
TGCGCCAGCAGCCCATCGGGCCCAGGGGTAATGGCTGAAGAAAACACCATATATTTT
CASSPSGPGVMAEENTIYF
>TRBV5-1|once|TRBJ2-7|-
TGCGCCAGCAGCTCTCACTTCCTAGACTACGAGCAGTACTTC
CASSSHFLDYEQYF
>TRBV6-4|-|TRBJ2-1|TRBD2
TGTGCCAGCAGGCCGACTAGCGGGGGGGCCGGTGAGCAGTTCTTC
CASRPTSGGAGEQFF
>TRBV6-1|-|TRBJ1-5|-
TGTGCCAGCAGTGCGCCGGGATCTACAGATAATAGGCCCCAGCATTTT
CASSAPGSTDNRPQHF
>TRBV19|-|TRBJ2-7|TRBD1
TGTGCCAGTAGTTTTGGACAGGCTACGGCGTACGAGCAGTACTTC
CASSFGQATAYEQYF
>TRBV27|-|TRBJ1-5|TRBD1
TGTGCCAGCAGTTTATCGAACAGGGGGCTTCAGCCCCAGCATTTT
CASSLSNRGLQPQHF
>TRBV6-5|-|TRBJ2-1|TRBD2
TGTGCCAGCAGCACCATAGCGGGGCCCTACAATGAGCAGTTCTTC
CASSTIAGPYNEQFF
>TRBV18|-|TRBJ2-3|-
TGTGCCAGCTCACCACTCCGCGGGGGCGCGAAAACAGATACGCAGTATTTT
CASSPLRGGAKTDTQYF
>TRBV6-1|-|TRBJ1-2|-
TGTGCCAGCAGTGAAACTGGGACTATAAACACCTTC
CASSETGTINTF
>TRBV12-3/TRBV12-4|-|TRBJ1-4|-
TGTGCCAGCAGTTTCCAGTGGAGGGAAAAACTGTTTTTT
CASSFQWREKLFF
>TRBV7-2|-|TRBJ2-2|-
TGTGCCAGCAGCGTCGGACTCGGGAAAACCGGGGAGCTGTTTTTT
CASSVGLGKTGELFF
>TRBV19|-|TRBJ1-4|TRBD1
TGTGCCAGTAGTTCGCAGGACAGGGGGAGCGAAAAACTGTTTTTT
CASSSQDRGSEKLFF
>TRBV5-6|-|TRBJ2-5|-
TGTGCCAGCAGCTTCCCAGGGGTAGAGACCCAGTACTTC
CASSFPGVETQYF
>TRBV6-5|-|TRBJ1-1|-
TGTGCCAGCAGCCACGGAGGGGGGATGAACACTGAAGCTTTCTTT
CASSHGGGMNTEAFF
>TRBV9|once|TRBJ1-5|TRBD1
TGTGCCAGCAGCGTGTCTGGGACAGGGGGTCAGCCCCAGCATTTT
CASSVSGTGGQPQHF
>TRBV24-1|-|TRBJ2-1|-
TGTGCCACCAGTGCCGCACTAGACCAGCATGAGCAGTTCTTC
CATSAALDQHEQFF
>TRBV6-5|-|TRBJ2-5|TRBD1
TGTGCCAGCAGGGGGGACAGATATTTCCAAGAGACCCAGTACTTC
CASRGDRYFQETQYF